The T cell receptor beta chain under discussion was sequenced for a study of PD-L1 blockade in urothelial cancer. Study details: Blood samples had a median of 141,255 T cells, some 83,000 unique TCRs, and clonality roughly 0.074.

Described time point: peripheral blood 6 weeks after treatment start. Every PCR was spiked with synthetic TCR analog templates. Repertoires were generated with immunoSEQ multiplex PCR, while TCRdb's copy carries only in-frame clones and drops some. Counted here are around 100,000 clones, approximately 90% occurring once; the ten biggest clones make up more than 3%. The input for sequencing was PBMCs, taken around atezolizumab (anti-PD-L1) treatment. This receptor was obtained from a man aged 55 to 70 with urothelial cancer.

The CDR3 nucleotides are TGCAGTGCTGTGGACAGCTACGAGCAGTACTTC. It translates to CSAVDSYEQYF. J is TRBJ2-7 and V is TRBV20-1; D possibly corresponds to TRBD1 (6 bases). Trimming left V 5 bases short and J 3 bases short, with 8 bases between. CDR1 and CDR2 from the germline V gene are DFQATT and SNEGSKA (reference sequence). This CDR3 is 11 amino acids long.